One TCR beta chain is described in this entry. Its antigen remains unidentified. These data belong to a study of T cell responses to AZD1222 COVID-19 vaccine. The study's findings and limits: Reportedly, nearly half of unique spike TCRs recognized epitopes outside B.1.351/B.1.1.7 mutations. Spike-specific TCR breadth rose after two AZD1222 doses, and depth rose as well. Females made up more of the donors, who were largely white British, and clonal diversity may have come out too low.

The CDR3 loop spans 17 amino acids. The V gene's germline CDR1 is LGHNA and CDR2 YNFKEQ. V was clipped by 4 bases and J by 0 bases, with 17 bases between them. Produced via immunoSEQ multiplex PCR; TCRdb's table is partial and in-frame only. The profile covers 90,000 to 150,000 clones, with 80% to 90% appearing a single time and more than 7.5% taken by the ten largest. The V call is TRBV4-2, the J call TRBJ2-3; maybe TRBD1 (6 bases). The sequencing used peripheral blood, collected on day 0 of AZD1222 vaccination. This TCR came from an adult in good health. CDR3 sequence reads: CASSRNTGSVSTDTQYF. The CDR3 DNA follows: TGTGCCAGCAGCCGGAATACAGGGAGTGTGAGCACAGATACGCAGTATTTT.